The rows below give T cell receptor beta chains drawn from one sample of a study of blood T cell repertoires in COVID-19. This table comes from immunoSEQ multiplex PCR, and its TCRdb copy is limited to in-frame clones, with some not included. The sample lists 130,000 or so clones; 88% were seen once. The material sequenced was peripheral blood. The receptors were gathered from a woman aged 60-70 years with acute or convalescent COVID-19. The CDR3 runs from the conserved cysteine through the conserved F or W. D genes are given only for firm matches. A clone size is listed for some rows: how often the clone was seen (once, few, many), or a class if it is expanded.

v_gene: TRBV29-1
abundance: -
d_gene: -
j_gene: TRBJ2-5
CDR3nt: TGCAGCGTTGATCCCGGCCAAGAGACCCAGTACTTC
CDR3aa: CSVDPGQETQYF

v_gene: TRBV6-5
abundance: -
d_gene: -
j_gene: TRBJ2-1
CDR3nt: TGTGCCAGCAGCCTAGGGGGAGGGGTCAATGAGCAGTTCTTC
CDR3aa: CASSLGGGVNEQFF

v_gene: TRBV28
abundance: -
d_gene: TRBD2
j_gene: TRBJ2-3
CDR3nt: TGTGCCAGCAGTGTGCGGGGGGGCGTAACAGATACGCAGTATTTT
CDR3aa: CASSVRGGVTDTQYF

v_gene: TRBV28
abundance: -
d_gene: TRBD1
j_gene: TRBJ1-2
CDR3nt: TGTGCCAGCAGGACCCCAGGGGGCGCCGATGGCTACACCTTC
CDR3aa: CASRTPGGADGYTF

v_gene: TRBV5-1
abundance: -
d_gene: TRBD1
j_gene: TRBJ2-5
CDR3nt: TGCGCCAGCAGCTTGCGGACAGGGCATGAGACCCAGTACTTC
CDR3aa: CASSLRTGHETQYF

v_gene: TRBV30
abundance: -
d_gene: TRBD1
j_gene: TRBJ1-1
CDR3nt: TGTGCCTGGAGTGTACTAGGGGGCGGGTGGCCTTTCTTT
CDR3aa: CAWSVLGGGWPFF

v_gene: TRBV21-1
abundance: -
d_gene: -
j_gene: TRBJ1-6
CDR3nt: TGTGCCAGCAGCAGAATTCACCCGGGACAGGCCAATTCACCCCTCCACTTT
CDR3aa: CASSRIHPGQANSPLHF

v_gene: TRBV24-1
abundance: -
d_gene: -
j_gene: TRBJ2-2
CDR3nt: TGTGCCACCAGTGAGAGTCGGACCGGGGAGCTGTTTTTT
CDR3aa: CATSESRTGELFF

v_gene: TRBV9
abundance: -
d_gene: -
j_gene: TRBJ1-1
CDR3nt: TGTGCCAGCAGCGTCACAGGGTTGGGGGACACTGAAGCTTTCTTT
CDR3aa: CASSVTGLGDTEAFF

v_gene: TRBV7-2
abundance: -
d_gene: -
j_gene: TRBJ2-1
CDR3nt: TGTGCCAGCAGCTTCAATGGCGGGGCCAGCAATGAGCAGTTCTTC
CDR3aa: CASSFNGGASNEQFF

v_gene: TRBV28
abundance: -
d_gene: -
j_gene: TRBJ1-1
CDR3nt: TGTGCCGCTCCTCGGGGAGGGGCCCTACGGGGGACTGAAGCTTTCTTT
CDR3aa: CAAPRGGALRGTEAFF

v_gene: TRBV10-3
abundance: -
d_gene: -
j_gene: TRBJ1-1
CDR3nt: TGTGCCATCAGTGATGGGGACACGAACACTGAAGCTTTCTTT
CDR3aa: CAISDGDTNTEAFF

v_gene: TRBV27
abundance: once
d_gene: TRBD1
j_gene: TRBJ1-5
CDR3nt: TGTGCCAGCAGTTTAGGCGGACAGGGGGCCGGTCAGCCCCAGCATTTT
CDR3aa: CASSLGGQGAGQPQHF

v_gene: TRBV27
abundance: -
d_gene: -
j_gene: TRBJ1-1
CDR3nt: TGTGCCAGCAGTCCTGGGGGGGGGCCCATGAACACTGAAGCTTTCTTT
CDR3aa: CASSPGGGPMNTEAFF

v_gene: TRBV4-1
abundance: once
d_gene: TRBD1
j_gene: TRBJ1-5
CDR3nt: TGCGCCAGCAGCCAAGATGGGACAGGTGTCCCTCCCTGGCCCCAGCATTTT
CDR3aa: CASSQDGTGVPPWPQHF

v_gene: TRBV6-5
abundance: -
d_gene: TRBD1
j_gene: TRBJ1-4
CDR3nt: TGTGCCAGCAGTTACTCGACAGGGCGACATGAAAAACTGTTTTTT
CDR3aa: CASSYSTGRHEKLFF

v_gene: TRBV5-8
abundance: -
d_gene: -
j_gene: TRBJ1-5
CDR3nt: TGTGCCAGCACCAAAGGCGGGAGCAATCAGCCCCAGCATTTT
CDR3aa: CASTKGGSNQPQHF

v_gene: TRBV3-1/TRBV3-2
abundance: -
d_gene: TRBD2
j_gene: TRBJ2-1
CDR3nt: TGTGCCAGCAGCCATATTGTAGCGGGGGTGGATGAGCAGTTCTTC
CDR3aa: CASSHIVAGVDEQFF

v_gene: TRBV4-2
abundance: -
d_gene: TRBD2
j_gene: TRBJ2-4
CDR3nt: TGTGCCAGCAGCCGACTAGCGGGGGGGGAAAACATTCAGTACTTC
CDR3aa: CASSRLAGGENIQYF

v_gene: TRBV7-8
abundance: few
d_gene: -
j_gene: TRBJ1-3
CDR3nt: TGTGCCAGCAGCGCCAGTTACAGGGAAGCTGGAAACACCATATATTTT
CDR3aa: CASSASYREAGNTIYF

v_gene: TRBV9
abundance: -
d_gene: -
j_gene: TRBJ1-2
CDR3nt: TGTGCCAGCACGCCCCGGGGATATTTCTATGGCTACACCTTC
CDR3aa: CASTPRGYFYGYTF

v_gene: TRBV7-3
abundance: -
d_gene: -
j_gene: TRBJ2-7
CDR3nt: TGTGCCAGCAGCTCAAACCGGTCGAAGACTCACGAGCAGTACTTC
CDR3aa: CASSSNRSKTHEQYF

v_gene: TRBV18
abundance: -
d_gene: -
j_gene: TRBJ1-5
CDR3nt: TGTGCCAGCTCACTTTGGTCGCGCGATCAGCCCCAGCATTTT
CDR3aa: CASSLWSRDQPQHF